Listed here are 2 T cell receptor beta chains from one sample, sequenced in a study of T cell responses to AZD1222 COVID-19 vaccine. Repertoires were generated with immunoSEQ multiplex PCR, while TCRdb's copy carries only in-frame clones and drops some. The table records 100,000 to 150,000 clones, 75% to 90% of them present only once. Here the sequenced sample was peripheral blood, taken 28 days after the second AZD1222 dose. All receptors derive from an adult who received the AZD1222 COVID-19 vaccine.

This clone has only a few counts. V gene TRBV27 combines with J gene TRBJ1-2, with TRBD1 matching over 7 bases. J was trimmed by 4 bases and V by 5 bases; bases with no gene match: 10. The CDR3 is 15 residues long. Germline CDR1 is MNHEY and CDR2 is SMNVEV (reference sequence). CDR3 loop: CASSANRGKGYGYTF. Written as DNA, the CDR3 is TGTGCCAGCAGTGCCAACAGGGGAAAGGGCTATGGCTACACCTTC.

The chain carries TRBV6-5 and TRBJ1-3; D is uncertain. The CDR3 loop spans 16 amino acids. V was cut by 2 bases and J by 0 bases, with 11 bases left in between. CDR1 MNHEY and CDR2 SVGAGI come from the germline V gene. CDR3 in amino acids: CASSYASEISGNTIYF. The CDR3 DNA reads TGTGCCAGCAGTTACGCCTCAGAGATCTCTGGAAACACCATATATTTT.